Listed below are T cell receptor beta chains from one sample, sequenced in a study of metastatic and nonmetastatic thyroid tumors. TCRdb re-analyzed the PCR reads through MiXCR. The sample has roughly 30,000 clones, 3.5% to 4.5% seen once. Sequencing was done on a sample of blood. These receptors were taken from a male donor with papillary thyroid cancer or a benign thyroid nodule (not recorded which). Some clones in this sample may be carry-over from other donors' samples. CDR3s include the opening cysteine and the closing phenylalanine or tryptophan. D genes are given only for firm matches. Clone size is stated in some rows and not others, as once, few, many or a class when expanded.

abundance,j_gene,d_gene,v_gene,CDR3aa,CDR3nt
NA,TRBJ1-2,TRBD1,TRBV25-1,CTSSDTGDSYVYTF,TGTACCAGCAGTGACACAGGGGATAGCTATGTCTACACCTTC
NA,TRBJ2-5,NA,TRBV2,CASSDRGPETQYF,TGTGCCAGCAGTGACCGGGGCCCCGAGACCCAGTACTTC
few,TRBJ1-3,TRBD1,TRBV9,CASSVGGTGRNTIYF,TGTGCCAGCAGCGTAGGTGGGACAGGGAGAAACACCATATATTTT
many,TRBJ2-3,NA,TRBV7-3,CASSPTGDGASQYF,TGTGCCAGCAGTCCGACAGGCGACGGAGCCTCTCAGTATTTT
few,TRBJ1-2,NA,TRBV11-3,CASSLDLDYGYTF,TGTGCCAGCAGCTTAGATTTGGACTATGGCTACACCTTC
few,TRBJ2-2,NA,TRBV29-1,CIVPTNTGELLF,TGCATCGTTCCTACGAACACCGGGGAGCTGCTTTTT
medium-sized,TRBJ1-2,NA,TRBV12-3/TRBV12-4,CASSSGGNYGYTF,TGTGCCAGCAGTTCTGGCGGGAACTATGGCTACACCTTC
few,TRBJ2-1,NA,TRBV30,CAWRSDNEQFF,TGTGCCTGGAGGTCGGACAATGAGCAGTTCTTC
many,TRBJ2-2,NA,TRBV20-1,CSARDGRDTGELFF,TGCAGTGCTAGAGATGGAAGAGACACCGGGGAGCTGTTTTTT
medium-sized,TRBJ1-5,NA,TRBV6-5,CASSYSWRHLNQPQHF,TGTGCCAGCAGTTACTCCTGGCGACACCTCAATCAGCCCCAGCATTTT
many,TRBJ2-2,NA,TRBV3-1,CASSDGHRNTGELFF,TGTGCCAGCAGCGACGGACACAGGAACACCGGGGAGCTGTTTTTT
few,TRBJ1-1,NA,TRBV7-9,CASERTMNTEAFF,TGTGCCAGCGAAAGGACCATGAACACTGAAGCTTTCTTT
few,TRBJ2-2,TRBD2,TRBV20-1,CSAYGTSGRGGTGELFF,TGCAGTGCCTACGGGACTAGCGGGAGGGGAGGCACCGGGGAGCTGTTTTTT
few,TRBJ2-1,TRBD2,TRBV28,CASSPPGGYKEKFF,TGTGCCAGCAGTCCTCCGGGGGGGTACAAAGAGAAGTTCTTC
medium-sized,TRBJ2-6,NA,TRBV28,CASRDSSGANVLTF,TGTGCCAGCAGGGACAGCTCTGGGGCCAACGTCCTGACTTTC
NA,TRBJ2-3,NA,TRBV7-9,CASSRRSGSTDTQYF,TGTGCCAGCAGCCGGAGGAGCGGGTCCACAGATACGCAGTATTTT
many,TRBJ2-5,NA,TRBV6-1,CASSDRYQETQYF,TGTGCCAGCAGTGACAGATACCAAGAGACCCAGTACTTC
few,TRBJ1-2,NA,TRBV20-1,CSARNSISNYGYTF,TGCAGTGCTAGGAACAGCATATCCAACTATGGCTACACCTTC
many,TRBJ2-5,TRBD2,TRBV7-2,CASSLTSDETQYF,TGTGCCAGCAGCTTGACTAGCGACGAGACCCAGTACTTC
medium-sized,TRBJ2-7,NA,TRBV7-2,CASSLQGGSYEQYF,TGTGCCAGCAGCTTACAGGGGGGCTCCTACGAGCAGTACTTC
medium-sized,TRBJ2-3,NA,TRBV12-3/TRBV12-4,CASRRGAWDTQYF,TGTGCCAGCAGAAGGGGGGCCTGGGATACGCAGTATTTT
medium-sized,TRBJ1-6,NA,TRBV6-1,CASSQGKNSPLHF,TGTGCCAGCAGTCAGGGAAAGAATTCACCCCTCCACTTT
many,TRBJ2-5,TRBD2,TRBV4-3,CASSQDLAGGNQYF,TGCGCCAGCAGCCAAGACCTAGCGGGAGGAAACCAGTACTTC
many,TRBJ2-7,NA,TRBV20-1,CSAPRDLSYEQYF,TGCAGTGCTCCGCGGGACTTATCCTACGAGCAGTACTTC
few,TRBJ2-3,NA,TRBV6-1,CASSTHPGSDTQYF,TGTGCCAGCAGTACCCATCCGGGTTCTGATACGCAGTATTTT
few,TRBJ2-7,NA,TRBV12-3/TRBV12-4,CASSLGDYEQYF,TGTGCCAGCAGTTTAGGGGACTACGAGCAGTACTTC
many,TRBJ2-1,TRBD2,TRBV4-3,CASSQELAGANEQFF,TGCGCCAGCAGCCAAGAACTAGCGGGAGCCAATGAGCAGTTCTTC
medium-sized,TRBJ2-3,NA,TRBV7-2,CASSLQGTDTQYF,TGTGCCAGCAGCTTACAGGGCACAGATACGCAGTATTTT
few,TRBJ2-6,TRBD2,TRBV28,CASSPRGGGGANVLTF,TGTGCCAGCAGCCCCCGGGGGGGTGGCGGGGCCAACGTCCTGACTTTC
NA,TRBJ1-2,NA,TRBV6-1,CASSHSIGANYGYTF,TGTGCAAGCAGTCACTCAATAGGGGCTAATTATGGCTACACCTTC
many,TRBJ2-7,NA,TRBV5-1,CASSLDPGQTYEQYF,TGCGCCAGCAGCTTAGATCCCGGGCAGACCTACGAGCAGTACTTC
NA,TRBJ1-1,TRBD1,TRBV11-2,CASSLRDRGYMNTEAFF,TGTGCCAGCAGCTTGAGGGACAGGGGCTACATGAACACTGAAGCTTTCTTT
many,TRBJ2-6,NA,TRBV20-1,CSAPEEGSGANVLTF,TGCAGTGCTCCGGAGGAGGGGTCTGGGGCCAACGTCCTGACTTTC
medium-sized,TRBJ2-7,TRBD2,TRBV12-3/TRBV12-4,CASGLAGSYEQYF,TGTGCCAGCGGGCTAGCGGGGTCCTACGAGCAGTACTTC
NA,TRBJ2-7,NA,TRBV20-1,CSAQDSLTYEQYF,TGCAGTGCCCAGGACAGCCTAACCTACGAGCAGTACTTC
NA,TRBJ1-1,NA,TRBV7-2,CASSLGWGPNTEAFF,TGTGCCAGCAGCCTGGGTTGGGGACCGAACACTGAAGCTTTCTTT
medium-sized,TRBJ2-2,NA,TRBV27,CASSLTGELFF,TGTGCCAGCAGCTTAACCGGGGAGCTGTTTTTT
many,TRBJ2-7,TRBD2,TRBV4-3,CASSQSHSGRGDEQYF,TGCGCCAGCAGCCAAAGCCATAGCGGGAGGGGGGACGAGCAGTACTTC
many,TRBJ1-1,NA,TRBV5-1,CASSSMNTNTEAFF,TGCGCCAGCAGCTCTATGAATACGAACACTGAAGCTTTCTTT
many,TRBJ1-2,TRBD1,TRBV20-1,CSARDPGQGLRGYTF,TGCAGTGCTAGAGATCCGGGACAGGGATTGCGCGGCTACACCTTC
many,TRBJ2-1,NA,TRBV20-1,CSARGEWALYNEQFF,TGCAGTGCTAGAGGGGAGTGGGCCCTCTACAATGAGCAGTTCTTC
medium-sized,TRBJ1-5,NA,TRBV6-1,CASRPGGTWQPQHF,TGTGCCAGCAGACCCGGGGGTACGTGGCAGCCCCAGCATTTT
many,TRBJ2-7,NA,TRBV5-6,CASSLLSEAYEQYF,TGTGCCAGCAGCTTGCTCTCAGAGGCCTACGAGCAGTACTTC
medium-sized,TRBJ2-7,NA,TRBV6-1,CASCRGEAYEQYF,TGTGCCAGCTGCCGGGGAGAGGCCTACGAGCAGTACTTC
few,TRBJ1-4,NA,TRBV6-9,CASSSGSDEKLFF,TGTGCCAGCAGTTCAGGGTCGGATGAAAAACTGTTTTTT
many,TRBJ2-5,TRBD1,TRBV28,CASSLETGGRETQYF,TGTGCCAGCAGTTTGGAGACAGGGGGACGAGAGACCCAGTACTTC
NA,TRBJ1-1,TRBD1,TRBV12-3/TRBV12-4,CASSLRGQKAFF,TGTGCCAGCAGTTTAAGGGGACAGAAAGCTTTCTTT
few,TRBJ2-1,TRBD2,TRBV12-3/TRBV12-4,CASNKAGGANEQFF,TGTGCCAGCAATAAAGCGGGAGGGGCCAATGAGCAGTTCTTC
few,TRBJ2-1,NA,TRBV6-1,CASSEAEASPYNEQFF,TGTGCCAGCAGTGAAGCCGAAGCAAGCCCCTACAATGAGCAGTTCTTC
many,TRBJ1-4,NA,TRBV4-1,CASSQVVVTDTTNEKLFF,TGCGCCAGCAGCCAAGTAGTGGTCACCGACACAACTAATGAAAAACTGTTTTTT
medium-sized,TRBJ2-7,NA,TRBV15,CATSFRDYEQYF,TGTGCCACCAGCTTCCGGGACTACGAGCAGTACTTC
many,TRBJ1-5,TRBD1,TRBV29-1,CGPGQARQPQHF,TGCGGACCGGGACAGGCAAGACAGCCCCAGCATTTT
many,TRBJ2-1,TRBD2,TRBV2,CASSEIGLGNNEQFF,TGTGCCAGCAGTGAAATTGGACTAGGAAACAATGAGCAGTTCTTC